The clone carrying this T cell receptor beta chain occurred a few times. What it binds is unknown. The data are from a study of blood T cells in healthy people across ages. Sample-barcoded 5' priming and a J-beta primer mix drove a second PCR of roughly 6 to 12 cycles. Each CDR3 protein gets one entry after TCRdb re-called the 5' RACE reads with MiXCR. In the table there are around 1,100,000 distinct CDR3 sequences, roughly two fifths of which are singletons. Per sample, no less than 6 micrograms of total RNA were extracted. Study-level points and caveats: Long-lived and aged donors differed, with more naive CD4+ cells and higher diversity in the long-lived. TCR beta diversity tracked closely with naive T cell percentage.

V lost 4 bases, J lost 2 bases, and 19 bases lay in between. This CDR3 region has 17 residues. Germline-derived CDR1 and CDR2 are SGHDN and FVKESK. The receptor's source is a man aged 18 to 30 in good health. The sequenced material came from blood. The chain carries TRBV14 and TRBJ2-3; D call uncertain. CDR3 in amino acids: CASSPRASRFLTDTQYF. DNA for the CDR3: TGTGCCAGCAGCCCCCGGGCCTCCCGATTCCTCACAGATACGCAGTATTTT.